Below are 24 T cell receptor beta chains sequenced from a single sample in a study of beta chain features in type 1 diabetes. As every portion of the isolated RNA was reverse transcribed, the sequencing read expressed TCRB transcripts. TCRdb's copy holds only in-frame clones and misses some; the assay was immunoSEQ multiplex PCR. The sample has roughly 330,000 clones; approximately 9.9% are singletons. Material for sequencing was naive CD4+ T cells from blood. Receptors originate from a woman aged 30 to 39 in good health.

V gene TRBV28 combines with J gene TRBJ1-1, with a weak D call TRBD1 (6 bases). The CDR3 sequence is 15 residues long. Germline lookup yields CDR1 MDHEN and CDR2 SYDVKM. V was pared by 4 bases and J by 1 base, with 13 bases between. The CDR3 sequence is CASSSVGATNTEAFF. In DNA, the CDR3 is TGTGCCAGCAGTTCTGTGGGGGCTACGAACACTGAAGCTTTCTTT.

This clone was observed a handful of times. V and J are TRBV5-4 and TRBJ2-1, with 10 nucleotides matching TRBD2. Germline CDR1 and CDR2: SGHNT and YYREEE (reference sequence). The CDR3 runs to 16 residues. Trimming took 2 bases from V and 7 from J; bases not matched to a gene: 9. DNA for the CDR3: TGTGCCAGCAGCTTAGTAGCGGGAGGAGGTTTGAATGAGCAGTTCTTC. Amino acids: CASSLVAGGGLNEQFF.

The chain uses TRBV4-2 and TRBJ2-1, with 10 bases that match TRBD1. Germline-derived CDR1 and CDR2 are LGHNA and YNFKEQ. V lost 6 bases to trimming and J lost 0 bases; unmatched junction nucleotides: 11. This CDR3 has 18 amino acids. The CDR3 nucleotides are TGTGCCAGCAGTCCACAGACAGGGGGCTTGGGCTCCTACAATGAGCAGTTCTTC. Translation gives CASSPQTGGLGSYNEQFF.

This clone showed up just a few times. This chain uses TRBV2 with TRBJ2-6, with D hard to call. The CDR3 is made up of 14 amino acids. CDR1 is SNHLY, CDR2 FYNNEI, per germline. V was pared by 2 bases and J by 2 bases, with 4 bases between. CDR3 region: CASSEIAGANVLTF. The CDR3 region has the DNA TGTGCCAGCAGTGAAATAGCTGGGGCCAACGTCCTGACTTTC.

This clone has a handful of counts. This sequence joins TRBV19 and TRBJ2-2, with D perhaps matching TRBD1 (6 bases). V was clipped by 7 bases and J by 6 bases, with 12 bases between them. The CDR3 is 13 residues long. CDR1 and CDR2 (germline): LNHDA, SQIVND (reference sequence). The CDR3 DNA is TGTGCCAGTACCACGACAGGTGCCGGGGAGCTGTTTTTT. Translated: CASTTTGAGELFF. Full variable domain (outside the CDR3, taken from reference TRBV19 and TRBJ2-2): DGGITQSPKYLFRKEGQNVTLSCEQNLNHDAMYWYRQDPGQGLRLIYYSQIVNDFQKGDIAEGYSVSREKKESFPLTVTSAQKNPTAFYLCASTTTGAGELFFGEGSRLTVL.

The chain links TRBV4-3 to TRBJ2-1, with 12 bases fitting TRBD2. This CDR3 region has 17 residues. V trimming: 0 bases; J trimming: 5 bases; junction bases outside the gene matches: 5. The germline gives CDR1 LGHNA, CDR2 YSLEER. CDR3 in amino acids: CASSQDLASGRDNEQFF. The CDR3 nucleotides are TGCGCCAGCAGCCAAGATCTGGCTAGCGGGAGGGACAATGAGCAGTTCTTC.

The DNA for the CDR3 is TGCGCCAGCAGCCTCCGACTAGCGGGAGGAGCAGATACGCAGTATTTT. Protein sequence: CASSLRLAGGADTQYF. The chain carries TRBV4-3 and TRBJ2-3; 13 positions agree with TRBD2. The V gene's germline CDR1 is LGHNA and CDR2 YSLEER. The CDR3 consists of 16 residues. Unmatched junction bases numbered 5, after V lost 4 bases and J lost 4 bases.

This clone was seen a single time. The V call is TRBV6-5, the J call TRBJ1-2; 7 bases agree with TRBD1. Germline CDR1 MNHEY, CDR2 SVGAGI. This CDR3 contains 15 residues. V lost 6 bases, J lost 4 bases, and 11 bases stayed unmatched. The CDR3 bases are TGTGCCAGCAGAGTACACCGGGACAGAGGCTATGGCTACACCTTC. Protein sequence: CASRVHRDRGYGYTF.

This clone was counted between two and nine times. This chain uses TRBV6-5 with TRBJ2-7; 8 bases agree with TRBD2. J lost 4 bases, V lost 0 bases, and 5 bases had no gene match. This CDR3 comprises 15 residues. In germline, CDR1 is MNHEY, CDR2 SVGAGI. Written as DNA, the CDR3 is TGTGCCAGCAGTTACTCGATCGGGGGGGAATACGAGCAGTACTTC. Its translation: CASSYSIGGEYEQYF.

This clone was detected a few times. The rearrangement uses TRBV28 and TRBJ2-5; D is undetermined. V shed 5 bases and J shed 2 bases, with 6 bases lying between them. Germline V gives CDR1 MDHEN, CDR2 SYDVKM. The CDR3 consists of 12 residues. The CDR3 bases are TGTGCCAGCAGTCAGGCACAAGAGACCCAGTACTTC. Encoded protein: CASSQAQETQYF.

V and J are TRBV30 and TRBJ2-7; 8 bases map to TRBD1. Trimming removed 5 bases from V and 6 bases from J; junction bases left unmatched: 9. The germline CDR1 and CDR2 sequences are GTSNPN and SVGIG (reference sequence). CDR3 length: 13 residues. In DNA form, the CDR3 reads TGTGCCTGGGCGGGGACAGGAGATGTCGAGCAGTACTTC. The encoded protein is CAWAGTGDVEQYF.

The rearrangement joins TRBV9 to TRBJ2-1, with a tentative D call TRBD1 (6 bases). The CDR3 loop spans 15 amino acids. Trimming removed 0 bases from V and 4 bases from J, with 11 bases in between. The germline gives CDR1 SGDLS, CDR2 YYNGEE. The CDR3 bases are TGTGCCAGCAGCGTAGGCCAGGGGTTATACAATGAGCAGTTCTTC. Residues: CASSVGQGLYNEQFF.

This clone has more than one count but fewer than ten. The V gene is TRBV5-1, the J gene TRBJ1-1; 10 bases line up with TRBD1. The germline gives CDR1 SGHRS, CDR2 YFSETQ. The CDR3 totals 12 residues. The junction had 2 bases not matched to a gene; V was cut back by 4 bases and J by 8 bases. CDR3 DNA sequence: TGCGCCAGCAGCACGGACAGGGGGGAAGCTTTCTTT. Encoded protein: CASSTDRGEAFF. The full variable domain, with the rest looked up from reference TRBV5-1 and TRBJ1-1, is KAGVTQTPRYLIKTRGQQVTLSCSPISGHRSVSWYQQTPGQGLQFLFEYFSETQRNKGNFPGRFSGRQFSNSRSEMNVSTLELGDSALYLCASSTDRGEAFFGQGTRLTVV.

The chain couples TRBV5-4 to TRBJ2-5; D not resolved. Between the trimmed V and J ends, which lost 4 bases and 5 bases, there was a span of 12 bases. The CDR3 length is 13 residues. Per germline, CDR1 SGHNT and CDR2 YYREEE (reference sequence). CDR3 in DNA: TGTGCCAGCAGCCGGTCGGCGGAGGAGACCCAGTACTTC. Protein: CASSRSAEETQYF.

This clone has just a few counts. The chain combines TRBV7-9 with TRBJ2-3, with 7 bases matching TRBD2. The germline V gene encodes CDR1 SEHNR and CDR2 FQNEAQ (reference sequence). With V trimmed by 4 bases and J by 4 bases, 17 bases remained unmatched. The CDR3 loop spans 18 amino acids. The CDR3 loop reads CASSSGDYRLAGSDTQYF. CDR3 DNA sequence: TGTGCCAGCAGCTCTGGCGACTACCGACTAGCTGGCTCAGATACGCAGTATTTT.

The J gene is TRBJ1-1, the V gene TRBV19, with D possibly being TRBD1 (6 bases). The CDR3 is 15 residues long. V shed 3 bases and J shed 4 bases, with 15 bases lying between them. Looked up from germline, CDR1 is LNHDA and CDR2 is SQIVND (reference sequence). The CDR3 loop reads CASSIQAGASTEAFF. The CDR3 DNA reads TGTGCCAGTAGTATCCAAGCGGGGGCGAGCACTGAAGCTTTCTTT.

V usage is TRBV29-1 and J usage is TRBJ2-7; 7 nucleotides agree with TRBD2. CDR1 and CDR2 (germline): SQVTM, ANQGSEA. This CDR3 contains 12 residues. Trimming at V came to 4 bases and at J to 5 bases, leaving 5 bases not matched to a gene. The CDR3 loop reads CSVAREGDEQYF. The DNA for the CDR3 is TGCAGCGTTGCAAGGGAGGGAGACGAGCAGTACTTC.

This clone was picked up many times. V usage is TRBV4-2 and J usage is TRBJ2-3, with D possibly matching TRBD2 (5 bases). The length of the CDR3 is 18 residues. V lost 0 bases to trimming and J lost 1 base, with 17 bases between them. Looked up from germline, CDR1 is LGHNA and CDR2 is YNFKEQ. The CDR3 coding sequence is TGTGCCAGCAGCCAAGAGTTAACCCGGGATTACGGCACAGATACGCAGTATTTT. Residues: CASSQELTRDYGTDTQYF.

This clone was picked up a small number of times. The genes are TRBV7-9 and TRBJ1-1; D gene ambiguous. The CDR3 has 15 residues. Trimming took off 5 bases at V and 3 bases at J, with 16 bases between the two ends. CDR1 and CDR2 from the germline V gene are SEHNR and FQNEAQ (reference sequence). The CDR3 DNA sequence: TGTGCCAGCAGCGACGTTCGGCAGGCTCACACTGAAGCTTTCTTT. It specifies CASSDVRQAHTEAFF.

The table lists this clone with a few counts. The V and J genes are TRBV6-5 and TRBJ2-3, with 14 bases aligning to TRBD2. Per the germline V gene, CDR1 is MNHEY and CDR2 is SVGAGI. This CDR3 has 15 residues. V dropped 6 bases and J dropped 4; count of bases not matched to a gene: 3. The chain's CDR3 is CASSGTSGRPDTQYF. The CDR3, as DNA: TGTGCCAGCAGCGGGACTAGCGGGAGACCAGATACGCAGTATTTT.

The rearrangement uses TRBV27 and TRBJ2-5; a possible D gene is TRBD2 (5 bases). Deletions cut 4 bases from V and 5 bases from J, with 17 bases between. Per germline, CDR1 MNHEY and CDR2 SMNVEV (reference sequence). CDR3 length: 15 residues. The CDR3 coding sequence is TGTGCCAGCAGTTCCCCGGGTAGCGCTCCGGAGACCCAGTACTTC. It specifies CASSSPGSAPETQYF.

The table lists this clone with a few counts. The genes are TRBV6-5 and TRBJ2-5; TRBD1 matches 7 bases. The ends lost 0 bases at V and 4 bases at J; junction bases unmatched: 5. CDR3 length equals 15 residues. The V gene's germline CDR1 is MNHEY and CDR2 SVGAGI. CDR3 sequence reads: CASSYSMSGGETQYF. CDR3 nucleotides: TGTGCCAGCAGTTACTCGATGTCAGGGGGAGAGACCCAGTACTTC.

This sequence joins TRBV1 and TRBJ2-1; the table's D call, TRBD2, was not checked against the DNA. TRBV1 is a listed pseudogene. The CDR3 runs 12 residues. Here the CDR3 DNA reads TGCACCAGCAGCCACCGCGGGAATGAGCAGTTCTTC. Translating gives CTSSHRGNEQFF.

In its sample, this clone was seen a few times. The CDR3: CASSQRDSLDGYTF. CDR3 nucleotides: TGTGCCAGCTCACAGCGGGACTCCTTAGATGGCTACACCTTC. V usage is TRBV18 and J usage is TRBJ1-2, with a tentative D call TRBD1 (5 bases). This CDR3 spans 14 amino acids. Germline V CDR1 and CDR2: KGHSH, LQKENI. V lost 4 bases and J lost 6, with 15 bases in between.